The following is a T cell receptor (beta chain) sequence with its context. Its matching antigen is unknown. Germline lookup yields CDR1 MNHNY and CDR2 SVGAGI (reference sequence). After removal of 0 bases from V and 7 bases from J, the junction contained 8 bases not matched to a gene. The CDR3 loop spans 15 amino acids. The sample comes from a study of T cell responses to AZD1222 COVID-19 vaccine. Study-level findings and limits: Females made up more of the donors, who were largely white British, and clonal diversity may have come out too low.

The data were produced by immunoSEQ multiplex PCR, yet TCRdb's version contains in-frame clones alone and is incomplete. The sample carries 180,000 or so clones, around 92% recorded once. The chain is built from TRBV6-6 and TRBJ1-2; 7 bases agree with TRBD1. Sequencing used peripheral blood, obtained 28 days after the second AZD1222 dose. The receptor was derived from an adult who received the AZD1222 COVID-19 vaccine. Here the CDR3 DNA reads TGTGCCAGCAGTTACTCGGGGGACAGCGGTCCTGGCTACACCTTC. Translated: CASSYSGDSGPGYTF.